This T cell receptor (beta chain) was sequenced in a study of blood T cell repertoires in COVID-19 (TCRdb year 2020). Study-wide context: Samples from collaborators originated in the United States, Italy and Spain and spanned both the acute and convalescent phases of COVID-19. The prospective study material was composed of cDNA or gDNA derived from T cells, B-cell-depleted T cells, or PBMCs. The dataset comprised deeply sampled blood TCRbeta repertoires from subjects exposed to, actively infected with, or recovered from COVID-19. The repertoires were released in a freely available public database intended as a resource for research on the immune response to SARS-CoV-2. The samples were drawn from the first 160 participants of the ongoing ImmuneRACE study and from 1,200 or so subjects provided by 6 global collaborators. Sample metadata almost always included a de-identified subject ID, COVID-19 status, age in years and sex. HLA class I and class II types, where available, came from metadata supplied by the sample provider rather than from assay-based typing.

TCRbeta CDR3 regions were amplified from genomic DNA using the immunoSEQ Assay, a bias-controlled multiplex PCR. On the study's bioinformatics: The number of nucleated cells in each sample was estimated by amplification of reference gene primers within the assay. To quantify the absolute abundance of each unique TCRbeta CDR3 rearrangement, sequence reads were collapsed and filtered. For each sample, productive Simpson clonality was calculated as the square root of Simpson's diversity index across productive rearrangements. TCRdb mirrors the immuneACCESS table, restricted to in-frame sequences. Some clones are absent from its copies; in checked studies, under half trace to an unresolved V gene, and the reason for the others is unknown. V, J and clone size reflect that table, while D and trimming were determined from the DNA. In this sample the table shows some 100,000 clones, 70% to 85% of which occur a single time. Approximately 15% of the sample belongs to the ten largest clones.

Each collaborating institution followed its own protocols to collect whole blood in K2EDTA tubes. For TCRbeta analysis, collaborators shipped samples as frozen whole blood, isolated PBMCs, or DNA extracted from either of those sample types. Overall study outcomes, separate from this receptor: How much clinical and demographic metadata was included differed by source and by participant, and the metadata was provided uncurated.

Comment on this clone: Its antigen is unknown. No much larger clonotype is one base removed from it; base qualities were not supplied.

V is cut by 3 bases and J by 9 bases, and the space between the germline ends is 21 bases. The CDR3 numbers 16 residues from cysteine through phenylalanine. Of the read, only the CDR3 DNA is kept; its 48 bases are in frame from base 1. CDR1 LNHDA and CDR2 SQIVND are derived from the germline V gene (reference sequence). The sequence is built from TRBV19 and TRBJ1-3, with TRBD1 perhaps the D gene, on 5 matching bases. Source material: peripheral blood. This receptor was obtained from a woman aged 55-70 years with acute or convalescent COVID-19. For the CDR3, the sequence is CASSIRSGNLHGTIYF. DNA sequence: TGTGCCAGTAGTATTAGGTCAGGGAATCTCCACGGCACCATATATTTT.